The rows below give T cell receptor beta chains drawn from one sample of a study of blood T cell repertoires in COVID-19. The protocol was immunoSEQ multiplex PCR, while the TCRdb copy is restricted to in-frame clones and leaves out a portion. The data hold approximately 89,000 clones, with around nine tenths observed a single time. Sequencing was done on a sample of peripheral blood. Source of these receptors: a man aged 70 or older with acute or convalescent COVID-19. Both conserved end residues are part of each CDR3. The order of the fields is clone size, D gene, CDR3 length, V gene, J gene, CDR3 DNA, CDR3 protein. A D gene is named only where the DNA matches it firmly. Only some rows state a clone size, as once, few, many or a class for expanded clones.

abundance: NA
d_gene: NA
len: 13
v_gene: TRBV6-5
j_gene: TRBJ1-3
CDR3nt: TGTGCCACCCGGGGGAAGTCTGGAAACACCATATATTTT
CDR3aa: CATRGKSGNTIYF

abundance: few
d_gene: TRBD1
len: 15
v_gene: TRBV10-3
j_gene: TRBJ1-6
CDR3nt: TGTGCCATCAGCCCCGGACAGGAGTCTAATTCACCCCTCCACTTT
CDR3aa: CAISPGQESNSPLHF

abundance: NA
d_gene: NA
len: 14
v_gene: TRBV6-6
j_gene: TRBJ2-2
CDR3nt: TGTGCCAGCAGTAAAGCCCTTATGACCGGGGAGCTGTTTTTT
CDR3aa: CASSKALMTGELFF

abundance: NA
d_gene: TRBD1
len: 16
v_gene: TRBV4-1
j_gene: TRBJ1-5
CDR3nt: TGCGCCAGCAGCCAAACCGGGACAGGGGTGGGTCAGCCCCAGCATTTT
CDR3aa: CASSQTGTGVGQPQHF

abundance: NA
d_gene: TRBD2
len: 16
v_gene: TRBV14
j_gene: TRBJ2-2
CDR3nt: TGTGCCAGCAGCCGGTCCGGGGGGGTGAACACCGGGGAGCTGTTTTTT
CDR3aa: CASSRSGGVNTGELFF

abundance: NA
d_gene: TRBD1
len: 16
v_gene: TRBV6-1
j_gene: TRBJ2-4
CDR3nt: TGTGCCAGCAGTGAACTTACAGGGGAACCCAAAAACATTCAGTACTTC
CDR3aa: CASSELTGEPKNIQYF

abundance: NA
d_gene: TRBD1
len: 15
v_gene: TRBV5-1
j_gene: TRBJ1-2
CDR3nt: TGCGCCAGCAGCCGGGAGGCCTCGGGACAGGTGGCCTACACCTTC
CDR3aa: CASSREASGQVAYTF

abundance: NA
d_gene: NA
len: 15
v_gene: TRBV5-6
j_gene: TRBJ1-3
CDR3nt: TGTGCCAGCAGCTTAGGGGGTCGAACCGGAAACACCATATATTTT
CDR3aa: CASSLGGRTGNTIYF

abundance: NA
d_gene: NA
len: 14
v_gene: TRBV5-1
j_gene: TRBJ2-1
CDR3nt: TGCGCCAGCAGCTTGGTGGCAGGGCCAAGGGAGCAGTTCTTC
CDR3aa: CASSLVAGPREQFF

abundance: few
d_gene: NA
len: 10
v_gene: TRBV2
j_gene: TRBJ1-2
CDR3nt: TGTGCCAGCAGTGACCCCCGGTTGACCTTC
CDR3aa: CASSDPRLTF

abundance: NA
d_gene: TRBD1
len: 15
v_gene: TRBV28
j_gene: TRBJ1-6
CDR3nt: TGTGCCAGCAGTTTACAATGGGACAGGGTTTCACCCCTCCACTTT
CDR3aa: CASSLQWDRVSPLHF

abundance: few
d_gene: NA
len: 18
v_gene: TRBV7-2
j_gene: TRBJ2-4
CDR3nt: TGTGCCAGCAGCGGCGCCCGGGACAACGACCTAGCCAAAAACATTCAGTACTTC
CDR3aa: CASSGARDNDLAKNIQYF

abundance: NA
d_gene: NA
len: 17
v_gene: TRBV28
j_gene: TRBJ2-6
CDR3nt: TGTGCCAGCACCCCCGCTGGTCGGGGGTTGGGGGCCAACGTCCTGACTTTC
CDR3aa: CASTPAGRGLGANVLTF

abundance: NA
d_gene: NA
len: 15
v_gene: TRBV4-1
j_gene: TRBJ1-1
CDR3nt: TGCGCCAGCAGCCAAGCGGGACTCGGGGACACTGAAGCTTTCTTT
CDR3aa: CASSQAGLGDTEAFF

abundance: NA
d_gene: NA
len: 15
v_gene: TRBV19
j_gene: TRBJ1-1
CDR3nt: TGTGCCAGTAGTATCCGGGCCGGGGTGAACACTGAAGCTTTCTTT
CDR3aa: CASSIRAGVNTEAFF

abundance: NA
d_gene: TRBD1
len: 14
v_gene: TRBV19
j_gene: TRBJ1-6
CDR3nt: TGTGCCAGTACCCTCAGGGGGTATAATTCACCCCTCCACTTT
CDR3aa: CASTLRGYNSPLHF

abundance: NA
d_gene: TRBD2
len: 16
v_gene: TRBV7-9
j_gene: TRBJ2-1
CDR3nt: TGTGCCAGCAGCTTAGAGCTAGCGGGGAGCTACAATGAGCAGTTCTTC
CDR3aa: CASSLELAGSYNEQFF

abundance: NA
d_gene: NA
len: 15
v_gene: TRBV5-1
j_gene: TRBJ1-5
CDR3nt: TGCGCCAGCAGCCGAGAGGGATTTAGCAATCAGCCCCAGCATTTT
CDR3aa: CASSREGFSNQPQHF

abundance: NA
d_gene: TRBD1
len: 14
v_gene: TRBV10-3
j_gene: TRBJ1-3
CDR3nt: TGTGCCATCAGTGAGGGACAGGGGGTAGACACCATATATTTT
CDR3aa: CAISEGQGVDTIYF

abundance: NA
d_gene: TRBD1
len: 17
v_gene: TRBV5-6
j_gene: TRBJ1-2
CDR3nt: TGTGCCAGCACCTTAAAACAGGGGGCTATTTATAACTATGGCTACACCTTC
CDR3aa: CASTLKQGAIYNYGYTF

abundance: once
d_gene: NA
len: 14
v_gene: TRBV28
j_gene: TRBJ1-1
CDR3nt: TGTGCCAGCAGTTTATGGGGCAGGGTCGGTGAAGCTTTCTTT
CDR3aa: CASSLWGRVGEAFF

abundance: NA
d_gene: NA
len: 11
v_gene: TRBV12-3/TRBV12-4
j_gene: TRBJ1-2
CDR3nt: TGTGCCAGCAGTTCAAGGGGCGGCTACACCTTC
CDR3aa: CASSSRGGYTF

abundance: NA
d_gene: TRBD1
len: 16
v_gene: TRBV7-3
j_gene: TRBJ2-3
CDR3nt: TGTGCCAGCAGCTTTGGAACAGGGGGCAAGACAGATACGCAGTATTTT
CDR3aa: CASSFGTGGKTDTQYF

abundance: NA
d_gene: NA
len: 17
v_gene: TRBV5-8
j_gene: TRBJ2-3
CDR3nt: TGTGCCAGCAGCTTGGGTACAGGCGCCCTCGGCACAGATACGCAGTATTTT
CDR3aa: CASSLGTGALGTDTQYF

abundance: NA
d_gene: NA
len: 15
v_gene: TRBV5-1
j_gene: TRBJ2-2
CDR3nt: TGCGCCAGCAGCCCTTTACAGGGCCCGACCGGGGAGCTGTTTTTT
CDR3aa: CASSPLQGPTGELFF

abundance: NA
d_gene: NA
len: 15
v_gene: TRBV6-1
j_gene: TRBJ1-4
CDR3nt: TGTGCCAGCAGTGAACTACAGGGATCGTACGAAAAACTGTTTTTT
CDR3aa: CASSELQGSYEKLFF

abundance: NA
d_gene: NA
len: 12
v_gene: TRBV6-5
j_gene: TRBJ2-7
CDR3nt: TGTGCCAGCAGGCAACAGGGATACGAGCAGTACTTC
CDR3aa: CASRQQGYEQYF

abundance: NA
d_gene: TRBD1
len: 17
v_gene: TRBV9
j_gene: TRBJ2-7
CDR3nt: TGTGCCAGCAGCGTAACGGGTGGGACAGTCGGCTCCTACGAGCAGTACTTC
CDR3aa: CASSVTGGTVGSYEQYF